This TCR beta chain was retrieved from a study of shared T cell receptors in the human thymus. Profiling relied on immunoSEQ multiplex PCR, and the TCRdb table lists in-frame clones only, not all of them. The sample records some 700,000 clones, 88% being singletons. CDR3 length: 13 amino acids. V shed 3 bases and J shed 4 bases, with 12 bases lying between them. CDR1 GTSNPN and CDR2 SVGIG come from the germline V gene (reference sequence). The sample also formed part of further work on human thymus T cells. From that report: The donors were infants in Finland with congenital heart defects, otherwise immunologically healthy. Resections from corrective heart surgery supplied the thymus tissue. Thymic and blood repertoires appeared to carry a bias in their V and J gene usage. Related research reported highly overlapping thymic repertoires among unrelated individuals.

This clonotype originated in a boy younger than two with a congenital heart defect. The sample was thymocytes. This chain connects TRBV30 to TRBJ1-1; a possible D gene is TRBD1 (6 bases). This chain's CDR3 is CAWSRTGTTEAFF. The CDR3 coding sequence is TGTGCCTGGAGCAGAACAGGGACCACTGAAGCTTTCTTT.